This record looks at one T cell receptor beta chain sequence and its context. Per the original methods: The assay estimated nucleated cells by amplifying reference gene primers. Clones were read by immunoSEQ multiplex PCR, and TCRdb kept only the in-frame ones, dropping some. The V and J calls and clone size come from that table; D and trimming were worked out from the DNA. The data contain some 70,000 clones, about 90% of them singletons. This sample is drawn from a study of blood T cell repertoires in COVID-19. On the study more broadly: Sites across the United States, Italy and Spain contributed samples from acute and convalescent COVID-19.

This receptor was identified in a woman of 80 years or more with active COVID-19. Material for sequencing was peripheral blood.

The DNA of the CDR3 is TGCGCCAGCAGTTACGCGGGGGGATCGGTAGAGACCCAGTACTTC. It codes for CASSYAGGSVETQYF. The V call is TRBV5-1, the J call TRBJ2-5; 8 nucleotides align to TRBD2. Germline CDR1 and CDR2: SGHRS and YFSETQ. V shed 5 bases, J shed 4 bases, and the junction held 10 bases outside the gene matches. The CDR3 loop spans 15 amino acids.